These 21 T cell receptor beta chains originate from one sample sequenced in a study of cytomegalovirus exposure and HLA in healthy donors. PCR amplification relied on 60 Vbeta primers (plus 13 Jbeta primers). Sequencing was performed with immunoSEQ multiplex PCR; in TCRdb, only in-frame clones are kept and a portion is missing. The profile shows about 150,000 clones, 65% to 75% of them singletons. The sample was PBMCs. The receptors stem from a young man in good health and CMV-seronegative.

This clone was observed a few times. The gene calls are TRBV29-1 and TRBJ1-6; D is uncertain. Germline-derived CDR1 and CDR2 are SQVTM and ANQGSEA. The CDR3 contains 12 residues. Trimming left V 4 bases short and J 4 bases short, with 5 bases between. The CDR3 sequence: CSVGEYNSPLHF. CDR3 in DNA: TGCAGCGTTGGGGAGTATAATTCACCCCTCCACTTT.

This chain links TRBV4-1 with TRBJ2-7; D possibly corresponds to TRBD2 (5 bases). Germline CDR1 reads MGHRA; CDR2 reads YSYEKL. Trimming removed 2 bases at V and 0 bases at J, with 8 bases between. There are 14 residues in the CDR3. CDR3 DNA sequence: TGCGCCAGCAGCCAACTGGGGAGCTCCTACGAGCAGTACTTC. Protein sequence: CASSQLGSSYEQYF.

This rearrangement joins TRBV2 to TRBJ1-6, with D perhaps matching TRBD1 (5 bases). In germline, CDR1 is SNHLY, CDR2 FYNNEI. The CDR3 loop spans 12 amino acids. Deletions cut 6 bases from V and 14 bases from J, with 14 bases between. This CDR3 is CASSGQGPTLHF. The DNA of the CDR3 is TGTGCCAGCAGCGGGCAGGGCCCCACCCTCCACTTT.

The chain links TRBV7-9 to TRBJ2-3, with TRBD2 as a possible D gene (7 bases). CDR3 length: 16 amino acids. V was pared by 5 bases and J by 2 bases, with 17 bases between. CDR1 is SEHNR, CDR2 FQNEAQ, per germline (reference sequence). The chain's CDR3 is CASSPTGGLSTDTQYF. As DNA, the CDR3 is TGTGCCAGCAGCCCCACCGGGGGGCTTTCCACAGATACGCAGTATTTT.

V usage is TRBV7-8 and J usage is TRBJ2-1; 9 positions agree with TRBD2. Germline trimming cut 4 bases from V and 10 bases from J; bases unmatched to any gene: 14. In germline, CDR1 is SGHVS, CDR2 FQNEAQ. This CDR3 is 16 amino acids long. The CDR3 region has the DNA TGTGCCAGCAGCTCAGTCTCTGGCGGGGGGGCGGGGGAGCAGTTCTTC. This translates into CASSSVSGGGAGEQFF.

The CDR3 coding sequence is TGTGCCACCTCGGGACAGCGCTACGAGCAGTACGTC. Translated, it gives CATSGQRYEQYV. This chain connects TRBV6-1 to TRBJ2-7; 7 nucleotides match TRBD1. The CDR3 totals 12 residues. Looked up from germline, CDR1 is MNHNS and CDR2 is SASEGT. V was clipped by 10 bases and J by 3 bases; unmatched bases: 6.

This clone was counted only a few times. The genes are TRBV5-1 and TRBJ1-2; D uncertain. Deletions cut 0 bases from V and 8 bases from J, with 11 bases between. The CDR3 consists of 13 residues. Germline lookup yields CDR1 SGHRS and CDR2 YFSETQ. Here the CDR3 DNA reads TGCGCCAGCAGCTTGGTGCAGGAACGGGGCTACACCTTC. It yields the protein CASSLVQERGYTF.

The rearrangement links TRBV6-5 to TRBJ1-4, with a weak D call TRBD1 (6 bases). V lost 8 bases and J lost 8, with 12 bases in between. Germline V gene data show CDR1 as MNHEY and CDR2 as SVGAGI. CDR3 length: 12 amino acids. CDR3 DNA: TGTGCCAGCTCAGCAGGGGAAGAAAAACTGTTTTTT. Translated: CASSAGEEKLFF.

The CDR3 loop reads CASRQGPFEAFF. The CDR3 DNA sequence: TGTGCCAGCCGACAGGGACCCTTCGAAGCTTTCTTT. The chain couples TRBV2 to TRBJ1-1; 7 bases are shared with TRBD1. Germline loops: CDR1 SNHLY, CDR2 FYNNEI. The J segment lost 8 bases and the V segment lost 8 bases, leaving 8 bases of the junction unmatched. This CDR3 has 12 amino acids.

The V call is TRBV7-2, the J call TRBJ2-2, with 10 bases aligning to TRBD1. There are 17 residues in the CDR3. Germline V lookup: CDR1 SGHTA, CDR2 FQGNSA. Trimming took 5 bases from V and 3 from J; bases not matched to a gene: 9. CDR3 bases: TGTGCCAGCAGCCTAAGACAGGGGGCCGTATACACCGGGGAGCTGTTTTTT. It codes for CASSLRQGAVYTGELFF.

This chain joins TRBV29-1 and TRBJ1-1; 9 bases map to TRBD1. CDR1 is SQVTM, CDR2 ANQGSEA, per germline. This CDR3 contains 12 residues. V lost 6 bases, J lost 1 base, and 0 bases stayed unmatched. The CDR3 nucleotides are TGCAGCGTGGGACAGGGGAACACTGAAGCTTTCTTT. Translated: CSVGQGNTEAFF.

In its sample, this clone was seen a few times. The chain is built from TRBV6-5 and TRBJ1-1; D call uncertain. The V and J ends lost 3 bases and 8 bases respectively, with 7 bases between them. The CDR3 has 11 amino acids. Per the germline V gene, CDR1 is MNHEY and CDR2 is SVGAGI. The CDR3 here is CASSYAREAFF. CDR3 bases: TGTGCCAGCAGTTATGCGAGGGAAGCTTTCTTT.

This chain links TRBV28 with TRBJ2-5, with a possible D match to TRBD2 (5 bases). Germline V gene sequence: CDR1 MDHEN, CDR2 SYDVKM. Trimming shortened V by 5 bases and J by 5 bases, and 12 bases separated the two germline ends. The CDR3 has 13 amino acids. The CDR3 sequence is CASSHFGGETQYF. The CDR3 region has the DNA TGTGCCAGCAGTCACTTCGGCGGGGAGACCCAGTACTTC.

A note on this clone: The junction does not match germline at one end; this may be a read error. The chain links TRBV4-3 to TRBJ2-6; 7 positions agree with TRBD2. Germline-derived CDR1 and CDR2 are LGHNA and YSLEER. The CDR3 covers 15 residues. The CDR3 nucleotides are TGCGCCAGCAGCCAAGCTAGCGGTGGGGCCAACGGCCTGACTTTC. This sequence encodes CASSQASGGANGLTF.

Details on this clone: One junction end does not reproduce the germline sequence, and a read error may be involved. The CDR3 bases are TGTGTCATCTCTATGGACACTGAAGCTTTCTTT. Protein product: CVISMDTEAFF. This rearrangement joins TRBV10-3 to TRBJ1-1; D is uncertain. CDR3 size: 11 residues. Germline assignment: CDR1 ENHRY and CDR2 SYGVKD.

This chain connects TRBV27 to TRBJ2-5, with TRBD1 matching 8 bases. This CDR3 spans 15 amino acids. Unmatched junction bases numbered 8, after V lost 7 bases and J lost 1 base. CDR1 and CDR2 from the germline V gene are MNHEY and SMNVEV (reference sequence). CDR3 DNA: TGTGCCAGCACTGATACGACAGGGGCCCAAGAGACCCAGTACTTC. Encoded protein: CASTDTTGAQETQYF.

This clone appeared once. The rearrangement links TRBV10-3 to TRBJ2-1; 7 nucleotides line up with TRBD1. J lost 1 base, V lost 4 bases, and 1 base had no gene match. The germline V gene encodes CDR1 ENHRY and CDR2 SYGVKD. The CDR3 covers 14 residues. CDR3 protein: CAISGQGSYNEQFF. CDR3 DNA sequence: TGTGCCATCAGTGGACAGGGATCCTACAATGAGCAGTTCTTC.

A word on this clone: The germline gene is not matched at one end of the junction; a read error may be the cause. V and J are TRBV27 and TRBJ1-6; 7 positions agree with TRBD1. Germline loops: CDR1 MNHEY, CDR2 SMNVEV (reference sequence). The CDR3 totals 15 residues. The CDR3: CASSKGAGYTSPLHF. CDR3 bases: TGTGCCAGCAGTAAGGGGGCCGGGTATACTTCACCCCTCCACTTT.

The CDR3 sequence: CASSKRRGGAVGLSNKSTNEKLFF. The CDR3 nucleotides read TGTGCCAGCAGCAAAAGAAGGGGGGGGGCAGTAGGATTGTCGAATAAATCAACTAATGAAAAACTGTTTTTT. The J gene is TRBJ1-4, the V gene TRBV21-1. TRBV21-1 counts as a pseudogene. The CDR3 extends over 24 amino acids.

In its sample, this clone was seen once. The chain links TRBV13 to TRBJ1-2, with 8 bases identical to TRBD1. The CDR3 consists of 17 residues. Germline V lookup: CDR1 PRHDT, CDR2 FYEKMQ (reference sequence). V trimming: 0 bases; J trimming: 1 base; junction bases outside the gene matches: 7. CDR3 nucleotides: TGTGCCAGCAGCTTAGGCCTCGAGACAGGGGTTAACTATGGCTACACCTTC. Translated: CASSLGLETGVNYGYTF.

CDR3 loop: CASSSGTSGGELFF. The CDR3 DNA sequence: TGTGCCAGCAGCTCGGGGACTAGCGGGGGGGAGCTGTTTTTT. V is TRBV7-2 and J is TRBJ2-2; 12 positions match TRBD2. V gave up 4 bases and J gave up 8 bases; unmatched junction bases: 2. The CDR3 contains 14 residues. Germline V gene sequence: CDR1 SGHTA, CDR2 FQGNSA.